One T cell receptor (beta chain) is described in this entry. The data were produced by immunoSEQ multiplex PCR, yet TCRdb's version contains in-frame clones alone and is incomplete. The sample contains some 1 million clones, about 74% of which appear only once. The data were taken from a study of shared clonotypes between healthy human individuals. This receptor was taken from a man aged 18-30 years in good health. The sample taken for sequencing was memory CD4+ T cells sorted from blood. Subset described: CD45RA-negative fraction.

The CDR3 sequence: CASSQGSSTDTQYF. The CDR3 DNA sequence: TGTGCCAGCAGCCAGGGTAGTAGCACAGATACGCAGTATTTT. V is TRBV11-3 and J is TRBJ2-3; tentative D call: TRBD1 (5 bases). V was clipped by 5 bases and J by 0 bases, with 9 bases between them. Germline V CDR1 and CDR2: SGHNT, YENEEA. The CDR3 covers 14 residues.